Presented here are 3 T cell receptor beta chains from one specimen sequenced in a study of CD8+ T cells in alopecia areata. Regarding treatment: oral pan-JAK inhibitor, 5-10 mg twice daily. RNA extraction and reverse transcription yielded cDNA as sequencing template. Using immunoSEQ multiplex PCR, the repertoire was profiled, and TCRdb retains in-frame clones only, with some absent. This sample has 200,000 to 250,000 clones; under 70% occur once, and the top ten carry around 4.2%. Source: CD4+ T cells sorted from blood, taken at week 4, from a patient treated with tofacitinib. The receptors originated from a human donor with alopecia areata.

This clone was seen only once. A read error may account for a junction end that differs from germline. The gene calls are TRBV7-2 and TRBJ2-3, with TRBD1 identical over 11 bases. CDR3 size: 15 residues. Looked up from germline, CDR1 is SGHTA and CDR2 is FQGNSA. The CDR3 region is CASSLRTGGTDTQYF. CDR3 DNA: TGTGCCAGCAGCTTGCGGACAGGGGGCACGGATACGCAGTATTTT.

This clone was recorded a few times. The genes are TRBV5-4 and TRBJ1-6, with 10 positions matching TRBD1. The V gene end was trimmed by 2 bases and the J gene end by 8 bases; junction bases not matched to a gene: 10. Germline CDR1 and CDR2: SGHNT and YYREEE (reference sequence). The CDR3 sequence is 17 residues long. The CDR3 sequence is CASSFNPLGQGHSPLHF. The CDR3 DNA sequence: TGTGCCAGCAGCTTTAATCCCTTGGGACAGGGGCATTCACCCCTCCACTTT.

V usage is TRBV20-1 and J usage is TRBJ2-7, with 7 bases that match TRBD2. The germline V gene has CDR1 DFQATT and CDR2 SNEGSKA (reference sequence). The ends lost 6 bases at V and 7 bases at J; junction bases unmatched: 6. The CDR3 loop spans 11 amino acids. The CDR3 region has the DNA TGCAGTGCCTCCGTGGGGGGGGAGCAGTACTTC. Its translation is CSASVGGEQYF.